Following are 15 T cell receptor beta chains from one sample sequenced in a study of blood T cell repertoires in COVID-19. This table comes from immunoSEQ multiplex PCR, and its TCRdb copy is limited to in-frame clones, with some not included. Altogether around 64,000 clones are present, around 83% being singletons, with the ten largest covering around an eighth. Sequencing used peripheral blood. The receptors come from a human donor in a cohort sampled during active COVID-19.

The chain carries TRBV7-9 and TRBJ2-7; D possibly corresponds to TRBD1 (5 bases). V lost 1 base and J lost 6, with 7 bases in between. The CDR3 consists of 12 residues. Germline values: CDR1 SEHNR, CDR2 FQNEAQ (reference sequence). DNA of the CDR3: TGTGCCAGCAGCTTAGGAGACAGCGAGCAGTACGTC. Its protein product is CASSLGDSEQYV.

Ten or more counts support this clone. The chain carries TRBV5-5 and TRBJ1-1; TRBD1 agrees at 7 bases. The CDR3 is 15 residues long. Per germline, CDR1 SGHKS and CDR2 YYEKEE (reference sequence). Trimming at V came to 3 bases and at J to 4 bases, leaving 9 bases not matched to a gene. The CDR3 DNA sequence: TGTGCCAGCAGCTCGAAACAGGGGTTGAGCACTGAAGCTTTCTTT. As protein: CASSSKQGLSTEAFF.

This chain links TRBV5-1 with TRBJ2-3; 14 nucleotides line up with TRBD2. The germline CDR1 and CDR2 sequences are SGHRS and YFSETQ. The CDR3 has 19 amino acids. V shed 4 bases, J shed 0 bases, and the junction held 10 bases outside the gene matches. The DNA for the CDR3 is TGCGCCAGCAGCGCGGGACTAGCGGGGGTACCATATAGCACAGATACGCAGTATTTT. Amino acid sequence: CASSAGLAGVPYSTDTQYF.

The J gene is TRBJ2-1, the V gene TRBV11-3; a weak D match, TRBD2 (6 bases). CDR3 length: 14 residues. Looked up from germline, CDR1 is SGHNT and CDR2 is YENEEA. V dropped 5 bases and J dropped 6 bases, with 14 bases sitting between them. DNA of the CDR3: TGTGCCAGCAGCCTCGGGACTTTCGGCAATGAGCAGTTCTTC. This encodes CASSLGTFGNEQFF.

This clone was seen more than once but under ten times. The chain joins TRBV7-2 to TRBJ1-1; TRBD1 aligns across 12 bases. J was trimmed by 5 bases and V by 3 bases; bases with no gene match: 10. The CDR3 extends over 17 amino acids. From germline, CDR1 is SGHTA and CDR2 FQGNSA. CDR3 sequence (DNA): TGTGCCAGCAGCTTCTTCAGGGACAGGGGGCTCATTACTGAAGCTTTCTTT. Residues: CASSFFRDRGLITEAFF.

The chain recombines TRBV10-2 with TRBJ2-7; D possibly corresponds to TRBD2 (5 bases). This CDR3 has 15 amino acids. V shed 6 bases and J shed 6 bases, with 21 bases lying between them. Germline V lookup: CDR1 WSHSY, CDR2 SAAADI. CDR3 nucleotide sequence: TGCGCCAGCAGCCCGGGGAGCCTTAGAATCCGCGAGCAGTACTTC. Translation: CASSPGSLRIREQYF.

This clone was counted a few times. This chain uses TRBV5-4 with TRBJ2-5; TRBD1 aligns across 9 bases. The CDR3 length is 14 residues. Germline assignment: CDR1 SGHNT and CDR2 YYREEE (reference sequence). With 5 bases clipped from V and 3 bases from J, the junction kept 5 bases outside the gene matches. The CDR3 DNA is TGTGCCAGCAGATCGACAGGGGGAGAAGAGACCCAGTACTTC. Its protein product is CASRSTGGEETQYF.

The chain joins TRBV5-1 to TRBJ1-6; 7 nucleotides agree with TRBD1. This CDR3 is 16 amino acids long. Germline trimming cut 4 bases from V and 7 bases from J; bases unmatched to any gene: 11. Looked up from germline, CDR1 is SGHRS and CDR2 is YFSETQ. The CDR3 region has the DNA TGCGCCAGCAGCAGCAGGGACAGCTGGCAAAATTCACCCCTCCACTTT. Its translation is CASSSRDSWQNSPLHF.

V and J are TRBV7-2 and TRBJ2-2; 10 bases are shared with TRBD2. CDR1 is SGHTA, CDR2 FQGNSA, per germline. The CDR3 spans 17 residues. After removal of 5 bases from V and 4 bases from J, the junction contained 10 bases not matched to a gene. CDR3 amino acids: CASSPRAAGGRTGELFF. The CDR3 DNA is TGTGCCAGCAGCCCCCGGGCAGCGGGGGGGCGCACCGGGGAGCTGTTTTTT. The full variable domain, with the rest looked up from reference TRBV7-2 and TRBJ2-2, is GAGVSQSPSNKVTEKGKDVELRCDPISGHTALYWYRQSLGQGLEFLIYFQGNSAPDKSGLPSDRFSAERTGGSVSTLTIQRTQQEDSAVYLCASSPRAAGGRTGELFFGEGSRLTVL.

The chain recombines TRBV18 with TRBJ2-1, with 7 bases matching TRBD1. V was pared by 2 bases and J by 5 bases, with 3 bases of the junction left unmatched. The CDR3 consists of 14 residues. The germline V gene has CDR1 KGHSH and CDR2 LQKENI. CDR3 region: CASSPRTGHNEQFF. CDR3 DNA sequence: TGTGCCAGCTCACCAAGGACAGGTCACAATGAGCAGTTCTTC.

J is TRBJ1-1 and V is TRBV6-2 or TRBV6-3; D gene uncertain. Trimming took off 5 bases at V and 5 bases at J, with 9 bases between the two ends. CDR1 is MNHEY and CDR2 is SVGEGT in the germline V gene. The CDR3 loop spans 12 amino acids. The CDR3 DNA reads as TGTGCCAGCAGTAGGGAGAGAACTGAAGCTTTCTTT. It yields the protein CASSRERTEAFF.

In nucleotides, the CDR3 is TGTGCCAGCAGCTTGGAGTCAGGGGGCTCTGGCTACACCTTC. It encodes CASSLESGGSGYTF. This chain connects TRBV5-4 to TRBJ1-2, with 8 nucleotides matching TRBD1. The germline CDR1 and CDR2 sequences are SGHNT and YYREEE (reference sequence). The CDR3 covers 14 residues. The V and J ends lost 0 bases and 7 bases, in that order; junction bases with no gene match: 5.

CDR3 nucleotides: TGTGCCAGCAGCCCCCTGAGCCAGGACGAGCAGTACTTC. Translated: CASSPLSQDEQYF. J is TRBJ2-7 and V is TRBV14; D not certain. This CDR3 spans 13 amino acids. The germline V and J ends were trimmed by 4 bases and 5 bases, with 12 bases remaining between them. Germline CDR1 is SGHDN and CDR2 is FVKESK.

This rearrangement joins TRBV5-5 to TRBJ2-1; 14 nucleotides match TRBD2. This CDR3 is built from 17 residues. Germline V lookup: CDR1 SGHKS, CDR2 YYEKEE (reference sequence). Trimming cost V 3 bases and J 7 bases; bases outside gene matches: 9. Here the CDR3 DNA reads TGTGCCAGCAGCTCGGGACTAGCGGGGGTTCTTGTGAATGAGCAGTTCTTC. This gives the protein CASSSGLAGVLVNEQFF.

V gene TRBV7-2 combines with J gene TRBJ2-5, with TRBD2 identical over 8 bases. The CDR3 runs to 15 residues. V shed 5 bases, J shed 6 bases, and the junction held 11 bases outside the gene matches. Germline V gene data show CDR1 as SGHTA and CDR2 as FQGNSA. CDR3 in amino acids: CASSAQPGGDKTQYF. The CDR3, as DNA: TGTGCCAGCAGCGCACAGCCGGGAGGGGACAAGACCCAGTACTTC.